Sequencing of this TCR beta chain was carried out in a study of regulatory T cells in long-lasting Graves disease. Overall study findings and caveats: Repertoires from persistent disease leaned toward TRBV28, TRBJ1-2 and TRBJ2-5.

Germline V gene sequence: CDR1 SQVTM, CDR2 ANQGSEA. Trimming stripped 3 bases from V and 4 bases from J, with 16 bases between. The CDR3 contains 14 residues. Relying on iRepertoire HTBI primers and Arm-PCR of CDR3 regions, the team built TCR beta libraries. A single record per CDR3 protein comes from TCRdb applying MiXCR to the multiplex PCR reads. Of some 430,000 distinct CDR3 sequences listed, 20% to 25% are singletons. This clonotype was counted many times. Antigen: not known. Time point: persistent/refractory GD, antithyroid drugs over 5 years with positive TRAb. With RNA extracted from PBMCs as input, the TCR library was made. Patients were from an endocrinology department in Xi'an, China.

Material: peripheral blood mononuclear cells (PBMCs), obtained when the disease was refractory, from a patient treated with antithyroid drugs. The rearrangement joins TRBV29-1 to TRBJ2-7; D possibly corresponds to TRBD1 (6 bases). The receptor was isolated from a female donor with Graves disease. CDR3 coding DNA: TGCAGCGTTGAGTGGACAGTAGGGCCATACGAGCAGTACTTC. Its protein is CSVEWTVGPYEQYF.